The 21 T cell receptor beta chains reported below all come from one sample, sequenced in a study of T cell responses to AZD1222 COVID-19 vaccine. TCRdb keeps only in-frame clones here, not all; method: immunoSEQ multiplex PCR. Here the sample spans some 98,000 clones, 70% to 85% being singletons. Sequencing used peripheral blood, obtained 28 days after the second AZD1222 dose. Receptors were obtained from an adult who received the AZD1222 COVID-19 vaccine.

The rearrangement joins TRBV27 to TRBJ1-6, with 7 bases identical to TRBD1. V shed 2 bases and J 7 bases; nucleotides not matched to a gene: 2. Germline assignment: CDR1 MNHEY and CDR2 SMNVEV (reference sequence). There are 14 residues in the CDR3. The CDR3 reads CASSLEGGNSPLHF. The CDR3, as DNA: TGTGCCAGCAGTTTAGAAGGGGGCAATTCACCCCTCCACTTT.

The chain combines TRBV12-3 or TRBV12-4 with TRBJ2-2; no firm D call. The length of the CDR3 is 13 residues. As DNA, the CDR3 is TGTTCAAGCGCCGGTCTGAACACCGGGGAGCTGTTTTTT. Its translation is CSSAGLNTGELFF.

This clone was found once. The chain joins TRBV5-6 to TRBJ1-1, with D hard to call. V shed 1 base and J shed 0 bases, with 10 bases lying between them. Germline assignment: CDR1 SGHDT and CDR2 YYEEEE. This CDR3 contains 15 residues. CDR3 in amino acids: CASSLSPIMNTEAFF. DNA of the CDR3: TGTGCCAGCAGCTTGTCCCCAATAATGAACACTGAAGCTTTCTTT.

The chain has TRBV7-2 and TRBJ2-3; possible D gene TRBD1, 5 bases. V was clipped by 6 bases and J by 0 bases, with 13 bases between them. The CDR3 has 15 residues. From germline, CDR1 is SGHTA and CDR2 FQGNSA. The CDR3 spells CASRRGPSSTDTQYF. In DNA, the CDR3 is TGTGCCAGCAGAAGGGGCCCAAGTAGCACAGATACGCAGTATTTT.

This chain joins TRBV5-6 and TRBJ2-1; possibly TRBD2 for D (5 bases). The CDR3 runs 14 residues. V was cut by 4 bases and J by 6 bases, with 14 bases left in between. CDR1 and CDR2 (germline): SGHDT, YYEEEE. For the CDR3, the DNA is TGTGCCAGCAGCACCGCCCCCGGGATCAATGAGCAGTTCTTC. It specifies CASSTAPGINEQFF.

This chain links TRBV7-9 with TRBJ1-2, with D tentatively TRBD1 (5 bases). Looked up from germline, CDR1 is SEHNR and CDR2 is FQNEAQ (reference sequence). V was cut by 2 bases and J by 8 bases, with 12 bases left in between. This CDR3 region has 13 residues. CDR3 sequence reads: CASSLRGAKGYTF. The CDR3 DNA is TGTGCCAGCAGCTTACGAGGGGCGAAGGGCTACACCTTC.

The gene calls are TRBV19 and TRBJ1-3, with D uncertain. This CDR3 comprises 16 residues. V lost 6 bases to trimming and J lost 0 bases, with 15 bases between them. Germline loops: CDR1 LNHDA, CDR2 SQIVND (reference sequence). The CDR3 sequence is CASRDTVGYSGNTIYF. The CDR3 DNA reads as TGTGCCAGTAGAGATACAGTAGGCTACTCTGGAAACACCATATATTTT. Supplemented by reference TRBV19 and TRBJ1-3, the full variable domain reads DGGITQSPKYLFRKEGQNVTLSCEQNLNHDAMYWYRQDPGQGLRLIYYSQIVNDFQKGDIAEGYSVSREKKESFPLTVTSAQKNPTAFYLCASRDTVGYSGNTIYFGEGSWLTVV.

The chain is built from TRBV5-4 and TRBJ2-6; no definite D call. The CDR3 is made up of 14 amino acids. CDR1 SGHNT and CDR2 YYREEE come from the germline V gene (reference sequence). V shed 2 bases and J shed 0 bases, with 3 bases lying between them. DNA for the CDR3: TGTGCCAGCAGCTTCAGCTCTGGGGCCAACGTCCTGACTTTC. Amino acids: CASSFSSGANVLTF.

The chain is built from TRBV11-2 and TRBJ2-4; 7 bases fit TRBD1. The germline V gene has CDR1 SGHAT and CDR2 FQNNGV. This CDR3 is built from 12 residues. The V gene end was trimmed by 6 bases and the J gene end by 7 bases; junction bases not matched to a gene: 3. The CDR3 sequence: CASREQGNIQYF. CDR3 nucleotide sequence: TGTGCCAGCAGGGAACAGGGGAACATTCAGTACTTC. Using reference TRBV11-2 and TRBJ2-4 for the parts outside the CDR3, the full variable domain is EAGVAQSPRYKIIEKRQSVAFWCNPISGHATLYWYQQILGQGPKLLIQFQNNGVVDDSQLPKDRFSAERLKGVDSTLKIQPAKLEDSAVYLCASREQGNIQYFGAGTRLSVL.

This chain uses TRBV3-1 (or the pseudogene TRBV3-2) with TRBJ2-1, with TRBD2 matching over 11 bases. This CDR3 comprises 19 residues. After removal of 2 bases from V and 6 bases from J, the junction contained 15 bases not matched to a gene. Germline V gene sequence: CDR1 LGHDT, CDR2 YNNKEL (reference sequence). The CDR3 spells CASSQRPGVSGGAANEQFF. CDR3 sequence (DNA): TGTGCCAGCAGCCAACGACCGGGCGTTAGCGGGGGGGCTGCCAATGAGCAGTTCTTC.

This chain uses TRBV5-1 with TRBJ2-5, with 7 bases identical to TRBD1. Unmatched junction bases numbered 2, after V lost 1 base and J lost 2 bases. Germline assignment: CDR1 SGHRS and CDR2 YFSETQ. The CDR3 has 14 amino acids. The CDR3 here is CASSLSGQQETQYF. Here the CDR3 DNA reads TGCGCCAGCAGCTTGTCGGGACAGCAAGAGACCCAGTACTTC.

The rearrangement links TRBV5-5 to TRBJ1-3; D gene ambiguous. V lost 0 bases and J lost 1, with 14 bases in between. Germline CDR1 and CDR2: SGHKS and YYEKEE (reference sequence). The CDR3 runs 17 residues. The CDR3 sequence is CASSLVFGRDSGNTIYF. CDR3 sequence (DNA): TGTGCCAGCAGCTTGGTGTTCGGAAGGGATTCTGGAAACACCATATATTTT.

The rearrangement links TRBV3-1 (or the pseudogene TRBV3-2) to TRBJ1-3; D uncertain. The V end was cut by 4 bases, the J end by 0 bases, with 7 bases between. Germline lookup yields CDR1 LGHDT and CDR2 YNNKEL (reference sequence). This CDR3 region has 14 residues. CDR3 in amino acids: CASSPGDSGNTIYF. The CDR3 region has the DNA TGTGCCAGCAGCCCAGGAGACTCTGGAAACACCATATATTTT.

The chain employs TRBV7-2 and TRBJ2-7; D is unresolved. V gave up 2 bases and J gave up 3 bases, with 11 bases separating them. CDR1 is SGHTA, CDR2 FQGNSA, per germline. The length of the CDR3 is 14 residues. As DNA, the CDR3 is TGTGCCAGCAGCTTAACCACTGGGAACTACGAGCAGTACTTC. Translation: CASSLTTGNYEQYF. Together with reference TRBV7-2 and TRBJ2-7, the CDR3 gives the full variable domain: GAGVSQSPSNKVTEKGKDVELRCDPISGHTALYWYRQSLGQGLEFLIYFQGNSAPDKSGLPSDRFSAERTGGSVSTLTIQRTQQEDSAVYLCASSLTTGNYEQYFGPGTRLTVT.

This chain links TRBV6-5 with TRBJ1-1, with a weak D call TRBD1 (5 bases). The CDR3 sequence is 13 residues long. Between the trimmed V and J ends, which lost 7 bases and 1 base, there was a span of 10 bases. Looked up from germline, CDR1 is MNHEY and CDR2 is SVGAGI. The CDR3 sequence: CASTKQGNTEAFF. The CDR3 region has the DNA TGTGCCAGCACAAAGCAGGGGAACACTGAAGCTTTCTTT.

The chain has TRBV5-1 and TRBJ1-1; D unclear. Trimming shortened V by 0 bases and J by 2 bases, and 11 bases separated the two germline ends. The germline V gene encodes CDR1 SGHRS and CDR2 YFSETQ. This CDR3 has 15 amino acids. The CDR3 spells CASSLVAGKNTEAFF. DNA for the CDR3: TGCGCCAGCAGCTTGGTAGCCGGAAAAAACACTGAAGCTTTCTTT.

This clone was observed a single time. The chain uses TRBV20-1 and TRBJ2-1; D may be TRBD1 (7 bases). The CDR3 spans 14 residues. Trimming stripped 3 bases from V and 10 bases from J, with 19 bases between. Germline CDR1 DFQATT, CDR2 SNEGSKA (reference sequence). The CDR3 region is CSASPRDSTGEQFF. The CDR3 DNA is TGCAGTGCTAGTCCCCGGGACTCGACAGGGGAGCAGTTCTTC.

As DNA, the CDR3 is TGTGCCAGCTCGGTGACAGGGCATCGTGGCACAGATACGCAGTATTTT. Amino acid sequence: CASSVTGHRGTDTQYF. The V gene is TRBV18, the J gene TRBJ2-3; 7 nucleotides match TRBD1. The CDR3 is 16 residues long. J lost 1 base, V lost 6 bases, and 10 bases had no gene match. Per the germline V gene, CDR1 is KGHSH and CDR2 is LQKENI.

V gene TRBV29-1 combines with J gene TRBJ2-5; 8 bases are shared with TRBD2. V shed 4 bases and J 0 bases; nucleotides not matched to a gene: 7. The length of the CDR3 is 15 residues. CDR1 and CDR2 (germline): SQVTM, ANQGSEA. The CDR3 DNA follows: TGCAGCGTTGTCAGGGCGGGAGGCAACCAAGAGACCCAGTACTTC. It translates to CSVVRAGGNQETQYF. Full variable domain (missing parts from reference TRBV29-1 and TRBJ2-5): SAVISQKPSRDICQRGTSLTIQCQVDSQVTMMFWYRQQPGQSLTLIATANQGSEATYESGFVIDKFPISRPNLTFSTLTVSNMSPEDSSIYLCSVVRAGGNQETQYFGPGTRLLVL.

The gene calls are TRBV19 and TRBJ1-6; D is unclear. CDR1 and CDR2 (germline): LNHDA, SQIVND (reference sequence). V was clipped by 1 base and J by 7 bases, with 8 bases between them. The CDR3 runs to 14 residues. Here the CDR3 DNA reads TGTGCCAGTAGTATAGGCGGGCAAAATTCACCCCTCCACTTT. It yields the protein CASSIGGQNSPLHF.

This chain joins TRBV6-5 and TRBJ2-1, with TRBD2 matching 11 bases. The V segment lost 10 bases and the J segment 3 bases; nucleotides outside the gene matches: 5. The CDR3 has 14 amino acids. Germline V gene data show CDR1 as MNHEY and CDR2 as SVGAGI. CDR3 sequence (DNA): TGTGCCACTGAAGGACTAGCGGGCTACAATGAGCAGTTCTTC. Translated, it gives CATEGLAGYNEQFF.